The clone carrying this T cell receptor beta chain has only one observation. Its antigen is still unknown. This entry comes from a study of cytomegalovirus exposure and HLA in healthy donors. The PCR used 60 Vbeta and 13 Jbeta primers. The protocol was immunoSEQ multiplex PCR, while the TCRdb copy is restricted to in-frame clones and leaves out a portion. The sample has 140,000 to 150,000 clones; 77% are singletons. Study-level findings and limits: It is likely that the observed cluster of highly shared sequence variants was a sequencing artifact. Evidence from a later analysis indicated that most CMV-associated TCR beta chains looked HLA-restricted. The authors later found HLA-associated TCR beta chains more clonally expanded than equally common others.

CDR1 is GTSNPN, CDR2 SVGIG, per germline (reference sequence). This CDR3 contains 14 residues. V dropped 3 bases and J dropped 5; count of bases not matched to a gene: 9. This rearrangement joins TRBV30 to TRBJ2-5; 7 bases agree with TRBD2. The sequence derives from a male donor in good health and CMV-seronegative. Sequenced: PBMCs. CDR3 sequence reads: CAWRRSGDRETQYF. The CDR3 DNA is TGTGCCTGGAGGAGAAGCGGGGATAGGGAGACCCAGTACTTC.